This T cell receptor (beta chain) was sequenced in a study of blood T cell repertoires in COVID-19. Study-wide context: PBMCs, B-cell-depleted T cells, or T cells provided the cDNA or gDNA that made up the material.

This CDR3 has 13 amino acids. Germline V CDR1 and CDR2: ENHRY, SYGVKD. The trim removed 10 bases at V and 3 bases at J, leaving 8 bases unmatched. TCRdb's table, derived via immunoSEQ multiplex PCR, lists solely in-frame clones and lacks some. The sample holds a few hundred thousand clones, 88% seen once. Participants were aged about 18 to 100 years from about 25 US areas. Participant-reported clinical history was the basis for cohort assignment. Two consecutive negative NP/OP PCR tests, clearance, or resolved symptoms defined Cohort 3 recovery. The sequencing input was PBMCs or T cells enriched from blood (not recorded which). The V gene is TRBV10-3, the J gene TRBJ1-2, with TRBD1 identical over 7 bases. The TCR originated in a woman between 55 and 75 years old who had recovered from COVID-19. The CDR3 coding sequence is TGTGCCACATCGACAGGGTCAGACTATGGCTACACCTTC. The encoded protein is CATSTGSDYGYTF.